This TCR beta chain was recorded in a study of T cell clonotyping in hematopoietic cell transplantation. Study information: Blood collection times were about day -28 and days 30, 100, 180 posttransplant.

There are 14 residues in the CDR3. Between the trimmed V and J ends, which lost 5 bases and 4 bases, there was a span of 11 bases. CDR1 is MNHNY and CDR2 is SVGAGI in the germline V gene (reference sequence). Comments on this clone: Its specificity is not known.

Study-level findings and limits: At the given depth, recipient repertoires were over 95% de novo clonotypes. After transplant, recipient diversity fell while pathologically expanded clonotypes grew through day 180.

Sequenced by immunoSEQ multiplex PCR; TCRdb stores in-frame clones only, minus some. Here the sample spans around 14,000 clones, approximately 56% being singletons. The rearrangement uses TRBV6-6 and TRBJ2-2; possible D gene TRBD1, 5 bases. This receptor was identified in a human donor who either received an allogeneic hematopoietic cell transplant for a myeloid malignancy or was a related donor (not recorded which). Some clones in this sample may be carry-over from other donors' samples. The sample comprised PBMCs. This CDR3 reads CASSTPDSTGELFF. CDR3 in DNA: TGTGCCAGCAGTACCCCCGACAGCACCGGGGAGCTGTTTTTT.